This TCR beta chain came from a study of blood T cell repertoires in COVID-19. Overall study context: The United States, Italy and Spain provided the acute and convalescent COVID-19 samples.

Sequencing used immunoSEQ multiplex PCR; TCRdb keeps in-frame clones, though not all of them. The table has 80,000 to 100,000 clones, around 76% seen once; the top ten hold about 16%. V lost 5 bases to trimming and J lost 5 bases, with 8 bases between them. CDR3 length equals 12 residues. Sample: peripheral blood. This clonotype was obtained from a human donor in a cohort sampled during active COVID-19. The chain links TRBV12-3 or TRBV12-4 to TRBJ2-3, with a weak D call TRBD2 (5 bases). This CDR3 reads CASSPGVDTQYF. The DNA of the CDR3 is TGTGCCAGCAGTCCCGGGGTAGATACGCAGTATTTT.